A single sample gave rise to the 4 T cell receptor beta chains below, sequenced in a study of blood T cells in healthy people across ages. It was with a sample-barcoded 5' primer and a J-beta primer mix that a second PCR of about 6 to 12 cycles was run. Using its own MiXCR run on the 5' RACE reads, TCRdb lists one record per CDR3 protein. The profile shows 750,000 to 1,000,000 distinct CDR3 sequences, about 27% of them singletons. These data are also associated with another study on T cells of mothers and their children.

Sequenced sample: blood. The receptors were sampled from a woman aged 40 to 55 in good health.

The genes are TRBV7-2 and TRBJ1-5; 8 bases are a match to TRBD1. The germline V gene encodes CDR1 SGHTA and CDR2 FQGNSA. This CDR3 has 14 amino acids. V lost 6 bases to trimming and J lost 5 bases; unmatched junction nucleotides: 6. CDR3 protein: CASSMDREYQPQHF. The CDR3 coding sequence is TGTGCCAGCAGTATGGACAGGGAGTATCAGCCCCAGCATTTT.

This chain uses TRBV9 with TRBJ1-2, with a tentative D call TRBD1 (6 bases). The CDR3 has 15 residues. Trimming took 4 bases from V and 4 from J, leaving 17 bases between them. Germline V CDR1 and CDR2: SGDLS, YYNGEE. CDR3 loop: CASSLGQNPAYGYTF. The CDR3 nucleotides are TGTGCCAGCAGCTTAGGACAGAATCCCGCCTATGGCTACACCTTC.

This clonotype occurred a few times. The J gene is TRBJ2-1, the V gene TRBV16, with 8 bases identical to TRBD1. Germline CDR1 and CDR2: KGHSY and FQNENV. The junction had 8 bases not matched to a gene; V was cut back by 0 bases and J by 7 bases. The CDR3 totals 16 residues. The CDR3 sequence: CASSQSVQGVDNEQFF. In DNA form, the CDR3 reads TGTGCCAGCAGCCAATCCGTACAGGGGGTGGATAATGAGCAGTTCTTC.

This clonotype was detected only a few times. The chain has TRBV6-5 and TRBJ2-3; 7 bases align to TRBD2. CDR1 and CDR2 from the germline V gene are MNHEY and SVGAGI. V dropped 7 bases and J dropped 1; count of bases not matched to a gene: 8. This CDR3 contains 15 residues. CDR3 residues: CASKLATGGTDTQYF. The CDR3, as DNA: TGTGCCAGCAAACTAGCGACCGGGGGCACAGATACGCAGTATTTT.